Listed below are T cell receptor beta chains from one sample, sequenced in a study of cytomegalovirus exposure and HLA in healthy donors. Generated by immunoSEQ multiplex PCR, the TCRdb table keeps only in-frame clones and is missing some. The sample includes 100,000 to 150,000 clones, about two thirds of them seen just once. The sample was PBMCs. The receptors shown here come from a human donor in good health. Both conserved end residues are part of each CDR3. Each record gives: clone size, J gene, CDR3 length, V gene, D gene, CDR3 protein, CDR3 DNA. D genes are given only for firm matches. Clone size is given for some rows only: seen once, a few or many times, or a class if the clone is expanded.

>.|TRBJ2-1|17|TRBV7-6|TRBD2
CASSPQPGLAFFNEQFF
TGTGCCAGCAGCCCGCAACCGGGACTAGCGTTCTTCAATGAGCAGTTCTTC
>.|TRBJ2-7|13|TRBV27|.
CASWGHLRGEQYF
TGTGCCAGCTGGGGACACCTCCGGGGCGAGCAGTACTTC
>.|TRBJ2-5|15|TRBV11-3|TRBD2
CASSLGLAGEETQYF
TGTGCCAGCAGCTTAGGCCTAGCGGGGGAAGAGACCCAGTACTTC
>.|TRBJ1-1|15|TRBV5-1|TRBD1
CASSLVQGAYTEAFF
TGCGCCAGCAGCTTGGTACAGGGGGCCTACACTGAAGCTTTCTTT
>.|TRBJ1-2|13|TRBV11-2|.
CASSLSQGSGYTF
TGTGCCAGCAGCTTAAGTCAGGGTTCTGGCTACACCTTC
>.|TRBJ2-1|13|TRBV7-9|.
CASSPGRPSEQFF
TGTGCCAGCAGCCCTGGGAGGCCCTCCGAGCAGTTCTTC
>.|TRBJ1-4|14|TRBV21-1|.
CASSMGQQNEKLFF
TGTGCCAGCAGCATGGGACAGCAAAATGAAAAACTGTTTTTT
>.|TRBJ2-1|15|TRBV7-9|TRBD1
CASREGQVVGNEQFF
TGTGCCAGCAGGGAGGGACAGGTTGTCGGCAATGAGCAGTTCTTC
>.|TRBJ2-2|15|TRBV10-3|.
CAISAGTFDTGELFF
TGTGCCATCAGTGCGGGGACATTTGACACCGGGGAGCTGTTTTTT
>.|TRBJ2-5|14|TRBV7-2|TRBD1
CASSGTGGFETQYF
TGTGCCAGCAGCGGGACAGGGGGGTTTGAGACCCAGTACTTC
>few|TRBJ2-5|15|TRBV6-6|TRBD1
CASRETGGPQETQYF
TGTGCCAGCAGAGAGACAGGGGGGCCCCAAGAGACCCAGTACTTC
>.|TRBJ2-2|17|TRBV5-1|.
CASSLDHRVRVTGELFF
TGCGCCAGCAGCTTAGACCACAGGGTGCGGGTCACCGGGGAGCTGTTTTTT
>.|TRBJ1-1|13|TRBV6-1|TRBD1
CATTGQGGTEAFF
TGTGCCACGACGGGACAGGGAGGGACTGAAGCTTTCTTT
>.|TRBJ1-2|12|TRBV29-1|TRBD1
CSVLTGVEGYTF
TGCAGCGTTCTTACAGGGGTAGAAGGCTACACCTTC
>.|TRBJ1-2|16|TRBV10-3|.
CAISGNRQEANYGYTF
TGTGCCATCAGTGGGAACCGACAGGAAGCTAACTATGGCTACACCTTC
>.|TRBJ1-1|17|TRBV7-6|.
CASTPFIRGKMNTEAFF
TGTGCCAGCACCCCTTTCATAAGGGGGAAAATGAACACTGAAGCTTTCTTT
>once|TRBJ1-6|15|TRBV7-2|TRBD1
CASSAGTGVSSPLHF
TGTGCCAGCAGCGCCGGGACAGGCGTTTCTTCACCCCTCCACTTT
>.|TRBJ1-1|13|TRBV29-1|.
CSVALSAGVEAFF
TGCAGCGTTGCCTTGAGCGCGGGGGTCGAAGCTTTCTTT
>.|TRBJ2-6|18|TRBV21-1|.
CASSEGQGDQAGANVLTF
TGTGCCAGCAGCGAAGGACAAGGGGATCAAGCTGGGGCCAACGTCCTGACTTTC
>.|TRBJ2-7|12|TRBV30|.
CAWRPVPYEQYF
TGTGCCTGGAGACCGGTCCCCTACGAGCAGTACTTC
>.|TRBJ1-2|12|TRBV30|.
CAWSGTDYGYTF
TGTGCCTGGAGTGGGACAGACTATGGCTACACCTTC
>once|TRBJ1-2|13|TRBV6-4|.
CASSPEGFSGYTF
TGTGCCAGCAGTCCTGAGGGCTTCTCCGGCTACACCTTC
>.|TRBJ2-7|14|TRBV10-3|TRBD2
CATRMAGGPGEQYF
TGTGCCACCCGGATGGCGGGAGGGCCGGGAGAGCAGTACTTC
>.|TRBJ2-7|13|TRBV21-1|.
CASSLDSSYEQYF
TGTGCCAGCAGCCTTGACAGTTCCTACGAGCAGTACTTC
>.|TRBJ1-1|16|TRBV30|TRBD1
CALNLGDSNGDTEAFF
TGTGCCTTAAACCTTGGGGACAGCAACGGGGACACTGAAGCTTTCTTT
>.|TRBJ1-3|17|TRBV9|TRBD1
CASSTGDRLSQGNTIHF
TGTGCCAGCAGCACGGGGGACAGGCTATCTCAGGGAAACACCATACATTTT
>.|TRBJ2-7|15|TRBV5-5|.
CASSFRSTGLYEQYF
TGTGCCAGCAGCTTCCGGTCAACAGGGTTGTACGAGCAGTACTTC
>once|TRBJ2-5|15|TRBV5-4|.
CASSLAGSTKETQYF
TGTGCCAGCAGCCTGGCCGGGAGTACCAAAGAGACCCAGTACTTC
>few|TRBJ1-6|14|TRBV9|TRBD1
CASSGDSFNSPLHF
TGTGCCAGCAGCGGGGACAGCTTTAATTCACCCCTCCACTTT
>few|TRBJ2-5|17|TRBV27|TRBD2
CASSFIAGGLRQETQYF
TGTGCCAGCAGTTTCATAGCGGGAGGGCTCCGCCAAGAGACCCAGTACTTC
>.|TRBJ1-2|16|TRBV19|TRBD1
CASSIQGAKANYGYTF
TGTGCCAGTAGTATACAGGGGGCGAAAGCTAACTATGGCTACACCTTC
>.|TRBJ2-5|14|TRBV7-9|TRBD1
CASSLGTVQETQYF
TGTGCCAGCAGCCTTGGGACAGTCCAAGAGACCCAGTACTTC
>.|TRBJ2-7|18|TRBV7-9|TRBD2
CASSLALRQRGGSYEQYF
TGTGCCAGCAGCTTAGCCCTCCGGCAGCGGGGGGGCTCCTACGAGCAGTACTTC
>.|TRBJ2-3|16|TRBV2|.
CASSVYRGAGTDTQYF
TGTGCCAGCAGTGTGTATCGGGGGGCGGGCACAGATACGCAGTATTTT
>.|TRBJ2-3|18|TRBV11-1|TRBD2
CASSFRSGTSGNSLTQYF
TGTGCCAGCAGCTTTCGATCCGGGACTAGCGGGAACTCCCTTACGCAGTATTTT
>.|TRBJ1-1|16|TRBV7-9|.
CASSLAFGLPNTEAFF
TGTGCCAGCAGCTTAGCCTTCGGTTTACCGAACACTGAAGCTTTCTTT
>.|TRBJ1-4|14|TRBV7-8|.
CASSFGRGNEKLFF
TGTGCCAGCAGCTTTGGCAGAGGCAATGAAAAACTGTTTTTT
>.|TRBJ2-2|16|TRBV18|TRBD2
CASSPGTSGRTGELFF
TGTGCCAGCTCACCTGGGACTAGCGGGAGAACCGGGGAGCTGTTTTTT
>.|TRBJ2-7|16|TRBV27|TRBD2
CASSNAGTRVAYEQYF
TGTGCCAGCAGTAACGCCGGGACTAGGGTCGCCTACGAGCAGTACTTC
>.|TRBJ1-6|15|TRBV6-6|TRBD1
CASTPRQGDNSPLHF
TGTGCCAGCACCCCTAGACAGGGCGATAATTCACCCCTCCACTTT